This is a list of T cell receptor beta chains from one sample in a study of Ad26.COV2.S vaccination and SARS-CoV-2 variants. The repertoire was sequenced with immunoSEQ multiplex PCR; TCRdb's copy has only in-frame clones and lacks some. The sample holds about 280,000 clones, more than 75% seen once. The sample here was peripheral blood, taken in a trial of Ad26.COV2.S vaccine versus placebo. The source is a person between 18 and 60 years old who received the Ad26.COV2.S COVID-19 vaccine or a placebo. Each CDR3 is given without its conserved first and last residue. Each record gives: D gene, V gene, CDR3 protein. D genes are given only for firm matches.

D gene: NA
V gene: TRBV27
CDR3 protein: ASSLVVGNIQY

D gene: NA
V gene: TRBV18
CDR3 protein: ASSPQVGGPNSPLH

D gene: NA
V gene: TRBV6-2/TRBV6-3
CDR3 protein: ASSYLGPSDTQY

D gene: NA
V gene: TRBV19
CDR3 protein: ASSIEVRTTYEQY

D gene: NA
V gene: TRBV6-5
CDR3 protein: ASSYSPGKSYEQY

D gene: NA
V gene: TRBV19
CDR3 protein: ASKSGWATEAF

D gene: TRBD1
V gene: TRBV3-1/TRBV3-2
CDR3 protein: ASSPGQGGNYGYT

D gene: TRBD1
V gene: TRBV3-1/TRBV3-2
CDR3 protein: ASSQGGTGRGEKLF

D gene: TRBD1
V gene: TRBV7-2
CDR3 protein: ASSTGTGGASPLH

D gene: NA
V gene: TRBV5-1
CDR3 protein: ASSEKRADTQY

D gene: NA
V gene: TRBV5-5
CDR3 protein: ASSLAPSGEAF

D gene: TRBD1
V gene: TRBV6-6
CDR3 protein: ASSYGDRGNQPQH

D gene: NA
V gene: TRBV6-5
CDR3 protein: ASSQLEEQY

D gene: TRBD1
V gene: TRBV19
CDR3 protein: ASWWGGQGNSEQY

D gene: TRBD1
V gene: TRBV6-5
CDR3 protein: ASSYSMYRGSHEQY

D gene: TRBD2
V gene: TRBV14
CDR3 protein: ASSQHPGLAGATGPVGELF

D gene: NA
V gene: TRBV27
CDR3 protein: ASSRSGATDTQY

D gene: NA
V gene: TRBV2
CDR3 protein: ASSAPGRLTREQY

D gene: NA
V gene: TRBV28
CDR3 protein: ATQRGPIYNEQF

D gene: TRBD1
V gene: TRBV10-2
CDR3 protein: ASLLGAGTGMDGELF

D gene: NA
V gene: TRBV4-1
CDR3 protein: ASSQAAGTYEQY

D gene: NA
V gene: TRBV20-1
CDR3 protein: SASTGLSYGYT

D gene: NA
V gene: TRBV2
CDR3 protein: ASSGTWANYGYT

D gene: NA
V gene: TRBV12-3/TRBV12-4
CDR3 protein: ASSKFGTEAF

D gene: TRBD1
V gene: TRBV2
CDR3 protein: ASRTDRGYSNQPQH

D gene: TRBD1
V gene: TRBV7-9
CDR3 protein: ASSHGTGATYEQY

D gene: NA
V gene: TRBV4-3
CDR3 protein: ASSQDMVNGAGELF

D gene: TRBD1
V gene: TRBV6-5
CDR3 protein: ASSYGQGSEAF

D gene: TRBD1
V gene: TRBV27
CDR3 protein: ASSRGQVSYEQY

D gene: TRBD2
V gene: TRBV7-8
CDR3 protein: ASSPGLAGGLEADTQY

D gene: NA
V gene: TRBV20-1
CDR3 protein: SARSAVEQF

D gene: NA
V gene: TRBV18
CDR3 protein: ASSPTWDLRDEQY

D gene: NA
V gene: TRBV29-1
CDR3 protein: SVVPQGPGEQY

D gene: TRBD1
V gene: TRBV29-1
CDR3 protein: SVGKFDRGAFYEQY

D gene: NA
V gene: TRBV18
CDR3 protein: ASSPPGGSGNTIY

D gene: NA
V gene: TRBV10-1
CDR3 protein: ASSDGGEQY

D gene: NA
V gene: TRBV6-5
CDR3 protein: ASSPWDGVRPQH

D gene: NA
V gene: TRBV4-1
CDR3 protein: ASSRSSRPGENTEAF

D gene: NA
V gene: TRBV4-2
CDR3 protein: ASSQDEGGEQY

D gene: TRBD2
V gene: TRBV4-2
CDR3 protein: ASSQDSRRLAGGIPQF

D gene: NA
V gene: TRBV27
CDR3 protein: ASSSLAGALGGYT

D gene: TRBD1
V gene: TRBV19
CDR3 protein: ASKTGAQPQH

D gene: NA
V gene: TRBV2
CDR3 protein: ASKEGSNEQF

D gene: NA
V gene: TRBV16
CDR3 protein: ASSQGSQQQY

D gene: TRBD1
V gene: TRBV6-5
CDR3 protein: ASSRGDRTNEKLF

D gene: NA
V gene: TRBV27
CDR3 protein: ASSLGGGPSYNEQF

D gene: NA
V gene: TRBV21-1
CDR3 protein: ASSKAGTEAF

D gene: NA
V gene: TRBV5-4
CDR3 protein: ASSLGGGPYNEQF

D gene: TRBD1
V gene: TRBV19
CDR3 protein: ASSIDRTGRVTEAF

D gene: NA
V gene: TRBV11-2
CDR3 protein: ASSLGGALYEQY

D gene: TRBD1
V gene: TRBV6-1
CDR3 protein: ASSDVGDRFSGYT

D gene: TRBD1
V gene: TRBV6-5
CDR3 protein: ASSPRTGGGYEQY

D gene: TRBD2
V gene: TRBV14
CDR3 protein: ASSRTSGRAIEF